Shown below are 23 T cell receptor beta chains from a single sample sequenced in a study of T cell responses to AZD1222 COVID-19 vaccine. Some clones are missing from TCRdb's copy, which holds only in-frame ones; the method was immunoSEQ multiplex PCR. The sample gives about 180,000 clones, more than 80% of which show up once; about 2.8% is in the top ten. Sequenced material: peripheral blood, taken on day 0 of AZD1222 vaccination. These receptors all come from an adult in good health.

The V gene is TRBV12-3 or TRBV12-4, the J gene TRBJ2-7; no reliable D call. This CDR3 contains 12 residues. Trimming pared 5 bases from V and 5 bases from J, leaving 10 bases between. The CDR3: CASSPALNEQYF. CDR3 sequence (DNA): TGTGCCAGCAGTCCTGCACTCAACGAGCAGTACTTC.

The chain employs TRBV7-9 and TRBJ2-5; D remains unclear. The germline CDR1 and CDR2 sequences are SEHNR and FQNEAQ (reference sequence). CDR3 length: 15 amino acids. V lost 1 base to trimming and J lost 1 base, with 10 bases between them. The CDR3 region is CASSLEAGPQETQYF. CDR3 bases: TGTGCCAGCAGCTTAGAAGCAGGACCCCAAGAGACCCAGTACTTC.

This clone is a singleton in its sample. The gene calls are TRBV7-9 and TRBJ2-1; perhaps TRBD1 as D (5 bases). The CDR3 runs to 16 residues. Deletions cut 5 bases from V and 0 bases from J, with 14 bases between. The germline V gene encodes CDR1 SEHNR and CDR2 FQNEAQ (reference sequence). CDR3 bases: TGTGCCAGCAGCCCCGGTCGGACAAGCTCCTACAATGAGCAGTTCTTC. As protein: CASSPGRTSSYNEQFF. The whole variable domain, filled in from reference TRBV7-9 and TRBJ2-1, reads DTGVSQNPRHKITKRGQNVTFRCDPISEHNRLYWYRQTLGQGPEFLTYFQNEAQLEKSRLLSDRFSAERPKGSFSTLEIQRTEQGDSAMYLCASSPGRTSSYNEQFFGPGTRLTVL.

This chain uses TRBV12-2 with TRBJ1-5. TRBV12-2 represents a pseudogene. CDR3 length: 13 amino acids. The CDR3 DNA reads as TGTGCAAGTCGAGAGAATAGCAATCAGCCCCAGCATTTT. Encoded protein: CASRENSNQPQHF.

The chain recombines TRBV16 with TRBJ1-1; D may be TRBD1 (6 bases). Per the germline V gene, CDR1 is KGHSY and CDR2 is FQNENV. The CDR3 contains 15 residues. The V and J ends lost 4 bases and 1 base respectively, with 13 bases between them. The CDR3 loop reads CASSRPDRPNTEAFF. The CDR3 DNA reads as TGTGCCAGCAGCCGACCCGACAGGCCGAACACTGAAGCTTTCTTT.

The V and J genes are TRBV4-2 and TRBJ2-3, with 9 bases matching TRBD1. Germline V gene lookup returns CDR1 LGHNA and CDR2 YNFKEQ. The CDR3 covers 17 residues. The V segment lost 1 base and the J segment 5 bases; nucleotides outside the gene matches: 10. The CDR3 is CASSQVLPGQGLDTQYF. The DNA of the CDR3 is TGTGCCAGCAGCCAAGTACTCCCGGGACAGGGTCTAGATACGCAGTATTTT.

This rearrangement joins TRBV19 to TRBJ1-2; 7 bases are shared with TRBD1. Trimming at V came to 5 bases and at J to 0 bases, leaving 3 bases not matched to a gene. From germline, CDR1 is LNHDA and CDR2 SQIVND (reference sequence). This CDR3 is 14 amino acids long. CDR3 loop: CASSLQGANYGYTF. CDR3 DNA: TGTGCCAGTAGTCTTCAGGGGGCTAACTATGGCTACACCTTC.

The chain employs TRBV12-3 or TRBV12-4 and TRBJ2-5; D uncertain. There are 13 residues in the CDR3. With 5 bases removed from V and 1 base from J, the gap between germline ends came to 8 bases. Here the CDR3 reads CASSLVSQETQYF. The CDR3 DNA follows: TGTGCCAGCAGTCTCGTGAGCCAAGAGACCCAGTACTTC.

This sequence joins TRBV5-1 and TRBJ2-2; 11 bases line up with TRBD2. V lost 1 base and J lost 6; bases outside the gene matches: 8. The CDR3 length is 17 residues. Germline V gives CDR1 SGHRS, CDR2 YFSETQ. The CDR3 loop is CASSLRLAGGPAGELFF. Written as DNA, the CDR3 is TGCGCCAGCAGCTTGAGATTAGCGGGAGGGCCGGCCGGGGAGCTGTTTTTT.

This clone appeared once. The chain has TRBV6-6 and TRBJ1-1; D unclear. Germline V gene lookup returns CDR1 MNHNY and CDR2 SVGAGI (reference sequence). CDR3 size: 13 residues. Trimming left V 2 bases short and J 1 base short, with 5 bases between. The CDR3 region is CASSYMENTEAFF. CDR3 bases: TGTGCCAGCAGTTACATGGAGAACACTGAAGCTTTCTTT.

The rearrangement links TRBV6-5 to TRBJ2-1, with TRBD2 identical over 9 bases. CDR1 MNHEY and CDR2 SVGAGI come from the germline V gene. Germline trimming cut 5 bases from V and 7 bases from J; bases unmatched to any gene: 9. This CDR3 has 15 residues. The DNA for the CDR3 is TGTGCCAGCAGTCATGCTAGCGGGATAAGAAATGAGCAGTTCTTC. Amino acids: CASSHASGIRNEQFF.

The chain recombines TRBV6-5 with TRBJ2-7; TRBD1 might be the D (6 bases). There are 12 residues in the CDR3. Germline CDR1 reads MNHEY; CDR2 reads SVGAGI. Trimming took off 7 bases at V and 3 bases at J, with 10 bases between the two ends. For the CDR3, the DNA is TGTGCCAGCACCGGACAGCGCTACGAGCAGTACTTC. Protein: CASTGQRYEQYF.

CDR3 protein: CASPPSSGGNQETQYF. In nucleotides, the CDR3 is TGTGCCAGCCCCCCGAGTAGTGGGGGGAACCAAGAGACCCAGTACTTC. The chain uses TRBV7-2 and TRBJ2-5; weak D call: TRBD2 (6 bases). V shed 8 bases and J shed 0 bases, with 19 bases lying between them. Germline values: CDR1 SGHTA, CDR2 FQGNSA. This CDR3 is 16 amino acids long.

The rearrangement links TRBV5-1 to TRBJ1-3; D might be TRBD1 (6 bases). This CDR3 has 14 residues. In germline, CDR1 is SGHRS, CDR2 YFSETQ. Trimming cost V 6 bases and J 2 bases, with 12 bases left between them. The CDR3 reads CASTGQTPGNTIYF. The CDR3, as DNA: TGCGCCAGCACCGGACAGACGCCTGGAAACACCATATATTTT.

The chain couples TRBV19 to TRBJ1-1; D not certain. Trimming removed 3 bases at V and 7 bases at J, with 9 bases between. From germline, CDR1 is LNHDA and CDR2 SQIVND (reference sequence). This CDR3 comprises 12 residues. The CDR3 reads CASSIAGGEAFF. The CDR3 nucleotides read TGTGCCAGTAGTATTGCGGGCGGTGAAGCTTTCTTT.

This chain joins TRBV10-3 and TRBJ2-1; TRBD2 matches 13 bases. The germline V gene has CDR1 ENHRY and CDR2 SYGVKD. The V gene end was trimmed by 5 bases and the J gene end by 10 bases; junction bases not matched to a gene: 2. CDR3 length: 13 amino acids. CDR3 protein: CAISTSGRDEQFF. CDR3 sequence (DNA): TGTGCCATCAGTACTAGCGGGAGGGACGAGCAGTTCTTC.

V gene TRBV19 combines with J gene TRBJ2-7, with TRBD1 as a possible D gene (6 bases). The CDR3 runs 13 residues. The V end was cut by 5 bases, the J end by 3 bases, with 11 bases between. Germline CDR1 and CDR2: LNHDA and SQIVND (reference sequence). The CDR3 DNA reads as TGTGCCAGTAGTCCCGGGACAAACTACGAGCAGTACTTC. It is translated as CASSPGTNYEQYF.

The rearrangement uses TRBV5-1 and TRBJ2-7; no clear D. The germline gives CDR1 SGHRS, CDR2 YFSETQ. This CDR3 comprises 15 residues. Trimming took 2 bases from V and 2 from J, leaving 14 bases between them. CDR3 sequence (DNA): TGCGCCAGCAGCTTCGGGCAGGATGAAACCTACGAGCAGTACTTC. It translates to CASSFGQDETYEQYF.

The CDR3 loop is CASSISGDRGEPQHF. The CDR3 coding sequence is TGTGCCAGTAGTATTTCAGGGGACAGGGGAGAGCCCCAGCATTTT. The chain carries TRBV19 and TRBJ1-5; 10 bases are a match to TRBD1. The germline V gene encodes CDR1 LNHDA and CDR2 SQIVND (reference sequence). The CDR3 runs 15 residues. With V trimmed by 3 bases and J by 8 bases, 7 bases remained unmatched.

The rearrangement joins TRBV5-6 to TRBJ1-5, with 9 bases matching TRBD1. Germline CDR1 and CDR2: SGHDT and YYEEEE. J was trimmed by 4 bases and V by 4 bases; bases with no gene match: 3. The CDR3 totals 14 residues. CDR3 nucleotide sequence: TGTGCCAGCAGCCGGACAGGGGCAAATCAGCCCCAGCATTTT. The encoded protein is CASSRTGANQPQHF.

This clone appeared a single time. The genes are TRBV12-5 and TRBJ1-1; TRBD1 agrees at 7 bases. CDR1 is LGHNT, CDR2 FRNRAP, per germline. The CDR3 length is 14 residues. The V and J ends lost 6 bases and 3 bases, in that order; junction bases with no gene match: 7. For the CDR3, the DNA is TGTGCTAGTGGACTAGACAGGGCTCACACTGAAGCTTTCTTT. It is translated as CASGLDRAHTEAFF.

The chain has TRBV2 and TRBJ2-1; 13 positions match TRBD2. The germline CDR1 and CDR2 sequences are SNHLY and FYNNEI. The CDR3 spans 18 residues. Trimming took 11 bases from V and 2 from J; bases not matched to a gene: 15. The CDR3 loop is CAVPRGTSGKVAYNEQFF. In nucleotides, the CDR3 is TGTGCCGTCCCTCGAGGGACTAGCGGGAAAGTAGCCTACAATGAGCAGTTCTTC.

The genes are TRBV14 and TRBJ1-2; a possible D gene is TRBD1 (5 bases). Germline values: CDR1 SGHDN, CDR2 FVKESK. This CDR3 has 14 amino acids. V was cut by 0 bases and J by 3 bases, with 8 bases left in between. The CDR3 here is CASSQDRGDYGYTF. In DNA form, the CDR3 reads TGTGCCAGCAGCCAAGATCGAGGGGACTATGGCTACACCTTC.